Listed below are T cell receptor beta chains from one sample, sequenced in a study of long-term antiretroviral therapy in people with HIV. Clones were read by immunoSEQ multiplex PCR, and TCRdb kept only the in-frame ones, dropping some. The sample carries 20,000 to 25,000 clones, 76% recorded once. The sample was unsorted PBMCs, taken 1.1 years before starting antiretroviral therapy. The receptor source for this set is a woman aged 35 to 49 with HIV. CDR3s leave out the opening cysteine and the closing phenylalanine or tryptophan. Each record gives: D gene, clone size, V gene, J gene, CDR3 protein. The D gene is left open where the match is weak. The listing skips clone size in some rows; elsewhere it reads once, few, many or a size class.

d_gene: .
abundance: .
v_gene: TRBV7-8
j_gene: TRBJ1-2
CDR3aa: ASSPPGLAGYGYT

d_gene: TRBD2
abundance: .
v_gene: TRBV10-3
j_gene: TRBJ2-1
CDR3aa: AIMASGVGNEQF

d_gene: TRBD1
abundance: .
v_gene: TRBV5-5
j_gene: TRBJ2-7
CDR3aa: ASSSGQSSYEQY

d_gene: TRBD1
abundance: .
v_gene: TRBV30
j_gene: TRBJ1-5
CDR3aa: AWNRQGNQPQH

d_gene: TRBD1
abundance: once
v_gene: TRBV6-5
j_gene: TRBJ1-3
CDR3aa: ASSYSGTDGNTIY

d_gene: .
abundance: .
v_gene: TRBV30
j_gene: TRBJ1-5
CDR3aa: AWSRGAVSNQPQH

d_gene: TRBD1
abundance: .
v_gene: TRBV27
j_gene: TRBJ2-3
CDR3aa: ASSTGGRDTQY

d_gene: .
abundance: .
v_gene: TRBV4-3
j_gene: TRBJ1-3
CDR3aa: ASSQDLVSGNTIY

d_gene: .
abundance: .
v_gene: TRBV7-9
j_gene: TRBJ2-1
CDR3aa: ASSTPGLEF

d_gene: TRBD1
abundance: .
v_gene: TRBV2
j_gene: TRBJ2-7
CDR3aa: ASSDRGFPYEQY

d_gene: .
abundance: .
v_gene: TRBV27
j_gene: TRBJ2-2
CDR3aa: ASSLAGTNTGELF

d_gene: .
abundance: .
v_gene: TRBV5-4
j_gene: TRBJ2-5
CDR3aa: ASSLVAAVQETQY

d_gene: .
abundance: .
v_gene: TRBV7-9
j_gene: TRBJ2-1
CDR3aa: ASSSNGAADSYNEQF

d_gene: .
abundance: medium-sized
v_gene: TRBV11-3
j_gene: TRBJ1-6
CDR3aa: ASSLDSRGNSPLH

d_gene: TRBD2
abundance: .
v_gene: TRBV25-1
j_gene: TRBJ2-3
CDR3aa: ASSLGLAGAADTQY

d_gene: .
abundance: few
v_gene: TRBV9
j_gene: TRBJ2-6
CDR3aa: ASSLEDHLAGANVLT

d_gene: .
abundance: few
v_gene: TRBV4-2
j_gene: TRBJ2-7
CDR3aa: ASSQDLSSSYEQY

d_gene: .
abundance: .
v_gene: TRBV7-6
j_gene: TRBJ2-1
CDR3aa: ASSSGLGDEQF

d_gene: TRBD1
abundance: .
v_gene: TRBV6-6
j_gene: TRBJ1-4
CDR3aa: ASSYRGQVELF

d_gene: .
abundance: once
v_gene: TRBV11-3
j_gene: TRBJ2-5
CDR3aa: ASRSDSQETQY

d_gene: .
abundance: .
v_gene: TRBV9
j_gene: TRBJ2-2
CDR3aa: ASSVLAPTGELF

d_gene: TRBD2
abundance: .
v_gene: TRBV30
j_gene: TRBJ2-3
CDR3aa: AWRVGLGTDTQY

d_gene: .
abundance: .
v_gene: TRBV25-1
j_gene: TRBJ1-1
CDR3aa: ASSLKEGTGAF

d_gene: .
abundance: .
v_gene: TRBV2
j_gene: TRBJ1-1
CDR3aa: ASSGRGAVGTEAF

d_gene: .
abundance: few
v_gene: TRBV29-1
j_gene: TRBJ1-1
CDR3aa: SSTRMNTEAF

d_gene: TRBD2
abundance: .
v_gene: TRBV10-2
j_gene: TRBJ2-1
CDR3aa: ASSTLAGRGGGNEQF

d_gene: .
abundance: .
v_gene: TRBV11-3
j_gene: TRBJ2-2
CDR3aa: ASSFPGLTTGELF

d_gene: TRBD1
abundance: .
v_gene: TRBV27
j_gene: TRBJ2-7
CDR3aa: ASSSINRDRGYEQY

d_gene: TRBD1
abundance: .
v_gene: TRBV2
j_gene: TRBJ2-5
CDR3aa: ASSDRQGRETQY

d_gene: TRBD2
abundance: .
v_gene: TRBV5-1
j_gene: TRBJ2-7
CDR3aa: ASSLGLTSGTYEQY

d_gene: .
abundance: few
v_gene: TRBV7-9
j_gene: TRBJ1-1
CDR3aa: ASSPQGAEAF

d_gene: .
abundance: .
v_gene: TRBV5-8
j_gene: TRBJ1-2
CDR3aa: ASSLGSGYT

d_gene: TRBD1
abundance: few
v_gene: TRBV15
j_gene: TRBJ1-2
CDR3aa: ATRKGTELFYGYT

d_gene: .
abundance: .
v_gene: TRBV30
j_gene: TRBJ2-7
CDR3aa: ALRDDSYEQY

d_gene: .
abundance: .
v_gene: TRBV7-2
j_gene: TRBJ2-7
CDR3aa: ASSWTVSSEQY

d_gene: .
abundance: .
v_gene: TRBV7-8
j_gene: TRBJ2-7
CDR3aa: ASSLSPGVHEQY

d_gene: .
abundance: .
v_gene: TRBV7-6
j_gene: TRBJ2-1
CDR3aa: ASSLGYPRSSYNEQF

d_gene: TRBD1
abundance: .
v_gene: TRBV2
j_gene: TRBJ2-7
CDR3aa: ASRTGVAGEQY

d_gene: .
abundance: .
v_gene: TRBV5-1
j_gene: TRBJ1-1
CDR3aa: ASSFVAGDTEAF

d_gene: TRBD2
abundance: once
v_gene: TRBV5-6
j_gene: TRBJ2-1
CDR3aa: ASSPAGVLYNEQF

d_gene: TRBD2
abundance: .
v_gene: TRBV11-2
j_gene: TRBJ2-2
CDR3aa: ASSLSRLAQTGELF

d_gene: .
abundance: .
v_gene: TRBV11-2
j_gene: TRBJ1-1
CDR3aa: ASSLASGGAF

d_gene: .
abundance: .
v_gene: TRBV11-2
j_gene: TRBJ2-3
CDR3aa: ASSLVGGPGTDTQY

d_gene: .
abundance: .
v_gene: TRBV6-5
j_gene: TRBJ1-2
CDR3aa: ASSPTEPYGYT

d_gene: .
abundance: .
v_gene: TRBV5-1
j_gene: TRBJ2-1
CDR3aa: ASSFRGGYNEQF

d_gene: .
abundance: .
v_gene: TRBV4-3
j_gene: TRBJ2-3
CDR3aa: ASSQGAGLTDTQY